This T cell receptor (beta chain) was captured in a study of blood T cells in healthy people across ages. Researchers collected about 9.6 milliliters of peripheral blood from every single donor. CDR1 and CDR2 (germline): LGHNA, YSLEER. The CDR3 sequence is 13 residues long. Between the trimmed V and J ends, which lost 0 bases and 4 bases, there was a span of 5 bases. Combining a sample-barcoded 5' primer with a J-beta primer mix, a second PCR ran for 7 to 11 cycles. MiXCR, applied by TCRdb to the 5' RACE reads, yields one record per CDR3 protein. The sample records some 1.5 million distinct CDR3 sequences, 35% to 45% being singletons. On this clonotype itself: Its antigen is currently unknown.

Notes on the study in general: Long-lived donors had more naive CD4+ cells and higher diversity than aged donors. While age rose, TCR beta diversity per million T cells dropped in a roughly linear way.

This clonotype originated in a young woman in good health. The rearrangement links TRBV4-3 to TRBJ2-3; D perhaps matches TRBD1 (5 bases). Sequencing was carried out using blood. The CDR3 DNA is TGCGCCAGCAGCCAAGAAGGGGCAGATACGCAGTATTTT. Translated, it gives CASSQEGADTQYF.